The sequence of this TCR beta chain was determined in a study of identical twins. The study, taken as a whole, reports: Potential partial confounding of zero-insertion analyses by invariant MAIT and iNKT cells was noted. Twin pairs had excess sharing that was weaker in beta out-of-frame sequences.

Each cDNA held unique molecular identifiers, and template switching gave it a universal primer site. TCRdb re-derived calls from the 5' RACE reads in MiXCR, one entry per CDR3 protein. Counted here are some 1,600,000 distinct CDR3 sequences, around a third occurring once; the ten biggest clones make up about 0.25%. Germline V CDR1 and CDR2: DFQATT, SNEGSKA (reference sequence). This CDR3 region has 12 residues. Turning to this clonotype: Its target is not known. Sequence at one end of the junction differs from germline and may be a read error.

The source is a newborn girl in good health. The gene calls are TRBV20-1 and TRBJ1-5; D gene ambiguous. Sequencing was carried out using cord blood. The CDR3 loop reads CSEDRSSQPQHF. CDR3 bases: TGCAGTGAGGATAGGAGCAGTCAGCCCCAGCATTTT.